The 20 T cell receptor beta chains given below trace back to one sample, sequenced in a study of T cell clonotyping in hematopoietic cell transplantation. Clones were sequenced by immunoSEQ multiplex PCR, and TCRdb holds only the in-frame ones, with some missing. The sample carries some 6,200 clones, 75% to 80% recorded once. This sample comprised PBMCs, obtained 100 days after allogeneic stem cell transplant. The receptor set was obtained from a female patient between 30 and 40 years old who had an allogeneic stem cell transplant, so the T cells may come from the graft donor. Some clones in this sample may be carry-over from other donors' samples.

This rearrangement joins TRBV7-2 to TRBJ2-6; D is undetermined. V was trimmed by 1 base and J by 3 bases, leaving 19 bases between them. Per germline, CDR1 SGHTA and CDR2 FQGNSA. This CDR3 region has 19 residues. DNA for the CDR3: TGTGCCAGCAGCTTAGAGGCCCCGGTAGTGATGTATGGGGCCAACGTCCTGACTTTC. As protein: CASSLEAPVVMYGANVLTF.

V usage is TRBV30 and J usage is TRBJ1-4, with D maybe TRBD1 (6 bases). Germline V gene lookup returns CDR1 GTSNPN and CDR2 SVGIG (reference sequence). This CDR3 spans 14 amino acids. Trimming pared 5 bases from V and 5 bases from J, leaving 15 bases between. The CDR3 DNA reads TGTGCCTGGTCGGAGGACAGACGAAATGAAAAACTGTTTTTT. Translated: CAWSEDRRNEKLFF.

This rearrangement joins TRBV5-1 to TRBJ1-2; TRBD1 is a possible D gene (5 bases). V lost 0 bases to trimming and J lost 2 bases, with 11 bases between them. Germline CDR1 reads SGHRS; CDR2 reads YFSETQ. CDR3 length: 15 amino acids. As DNA, the CDR3 is TGCGCCAGCAGCTTGGTCCCTCAGGGCAACTATGGCTACACCTTC. It is translated as CASSLVPQGNYGYTF.

This clone was found once. The chain employs TRBV11-2 and TRBJ1-2; D call uncertain. Germline V gene sequence: CDR1 SGHAT, CDR2 FQNNGV. The CDR3 runs to 12 residues. Trimming removed 5 bases from V and 4 bases from J, with 8 bases in between. CDR3 sequence: CASSLTSYGYTF. The CDR3 DNA reads as TGTGCCAGCAGCCTAACTAGCTATGGCTACACCTTC.

V usage is TRBV7-2 and J usage is TRBJ1-2; no clear D gene. This CDR3 contains 14 residues. Per germline, CDR1 SGHTA and CDR2 FQGNSA. Trimming cost V 3 bases and J 8 bases, with 16 bases left between them. As DNA, the CDR3 is TGTGCCAGCAGCTTCTTGGACGGGCTAGGAGGCTACACCTTC. Its protein product is CASSFLDGLGGYTF.

The chain recombines TRBV6-1 with TRBJ1-5; no clear D. The CDR3 length is 17 residues. Trimming took off 1 base at V and 0 bases at J, with 13 bases between the two ends. CDR1 is MNHNS, CDR2 SASEGT, per germline. The CDR3 protein is CASSEGQSPYSNQPQHF. For the CDR3, the DNA is TGTGCCAGCAGTGAAGGTCAGAGTCCTTATAGCAATCAGCCCCAGCATTTT.

J is TRBJ2-7 and V is TRBV11-2; D unclear. Germline CDR1 and CDR2: SGHAT and FQNNGV. This CDR3 region has 14 residues. Trimming took 1 base from V and 2 from J, leaving 9 bases between them. For the CDR3, the DNA is TGTGCCAGCAGCTTAGTAGACGGTCCCTACGAGCAGTACTTC. This sequence encodes CASSLVDGPYEQYF.

The genes are TRBV7-3 and TRBJ1-2; 7 positions agree with TRBD1. In germline, CDR1 is SGHTA, CDR2 FQGTGA. The V segment lost 5 bases and the J segment 4 bases; nucleotides outside the gene matches: 16. CDR3 length: 17 amino acids. The CDR3: CASSPTDRAAGIYGYTF. The CDR3 nucleotides are TGTGCCAGCAGCCCAACCGACAGGGCGGCAGGGATCTATGGCTACACCTTC.

J is TRBJ2-7 and V is TRBV4-1, with 7 positions matching TRBD1. V gave up 4 bases and J gave up 4 bases; unmatched junction bases: 10. The CDR3 has 15 amino acids. CDR1 and CDR2 (germline): MGHRA, YSYEKL. CDR3 residues: CASSLPGQRQYEQYF. The CDR3 DNA reads TGCGCCAGCAGCCTTCCGGGACAGAGGCAGTACGAGCAGTACTTC.

This chain connects TRBV13 to TRBJ2-3; 9 bases are a match to TRBD2. Trimming cost V 1 base and J 1 base; bases outside gene matches: 3. Germline values: CDR1 PRHDT, CDR2 FYEKMQ (reference sequence). The CDR3 covers 16 residues. The CDR3 DNA reads TGTGCCAGCAGCTTAGCCCAGCGGGGGGGCACAGATACGCAGTATTTT. Amino acid sequence: CASSLAQRGGTDTQYF.

This chain links TRBV9 with TRBJ1-2; D is undetermined. This CDR3 is 14 amino acids long. Trimming pared 4 bases from V and 1 base from J, leaving 11 bases between. From germline, CDR1 is SGDLS and CDR2 YYNGEE. CDR3 region: CASSTSTGNYGYTF. The CDR3 DNA reads TGTGCCAGCAGCACGTCGACCGGTAACTATGGCTACACCTTC.

The rearrangement links TRBV18 to TRBJ1-3, with D maybe TRBD1 (6 bases). V was trimmed by 6 bases and J by 2 bases, leaving 14 bases between them. This CDR3 has 15 amino acids. The germline CDR1 and CDR2 sequences are KGHSH and LQKENI. The DNA for the CDR3 is TGTGCCAGCTCGTCCAGCAGGGGTCCTGGAAACACCATATATTTT. Amino acids: CASSSSRGPGNTIYF.

In this sample, this clone turned up a few times. At one end, the junction sequence differs from germline, possibly due to a read error. J is TRBJ2-1 and V is TRBV28; no definite D call. This CDR3 region has 11 residues. Germline CDR1 MDHEN, CDR2 SYDVKM. CDR3: CASSYPEQKIF. CDR3 bases: TGTGCCAGCAGTTACCCAGAACAGAAGATCTTC. Full variable domain (missing parts from reference TRBV28 and TRBJ2-1): DVKVTQSSRYLVKRTGEKVFLECVQDMDHENMFWYRQDPGLGLRLIYFSYDVKMKEKGDIPEGYSVSREKKERFSLILESASTNQTSMYLCASSYPEQKIFGPGTRLTVL.

V usage is TRBV6-5 and J usage is TRBJ1-1, with 7 bases matching TRBD1. The CDR3 sequence is 15 residues long. The V segment lost 4 bases and the J segment 2 bases; nucleotides outside the gene matches: 7. Germline V gene sequence: CDR1 MNHEY, CDR2 SVGAGI. The CDR3 spells CASSFRQGLNTEAFF. The CDR3 nucleotides read TGTGCCAGCAGTTTCAGACAGGGACTAAACACTGAAGCTTTCTTT.

This clone qualifies as medium-sized. A far larger clone is only one base removed, so a read error is likely. The chain carries TRBV7-6 and TRBJ2-2, with TRBD1 matching 9 bases. CDR1 SGHVS and CDR2 FNYEAQ come from the germline V gene. This CDR3 region has 15 residues. Unmatched junction bases numbered 4, after V lost 5 bases and J lost 3 bases. The CDR3 nucleotides read TGTGCCAGCAGCCTCCGGGACAGGGACACCGGGGAGCTGTTTTTT. Protein sequence: CASSLRDRDTGELFF.

This rearrangement joins TRBV7-9 to TRBJ1-5; the match to TRBD1 covers 7 bases. Trimming at V came to 5 bases and at J to 3 bases, leaving 4 bases not matched to a gene. This CDR3 comprises 14 residues. Germline assignment: CDR1 SEHNR and CDR2 FQNEAQ (reference sequence). The CDR3 here is CASSRTGDNQPQHF. CDR3 in DNA: TGTGCCAGCAGCCGGACAGGAGACAATCAGCCCCAGCATTTT.

The genes are TRBV6-1 and TRBJ2-3; 11 bases agree with TRBD2. V was pared by 4 bases and J by 4 bases, with 4 bases of the junction left unmatched. This CDR3 region has 15 residues. Germline values: CDR1 MNHNS, CDR2 SASEGT. The CDR3 DNA follows: TGTGCCAGCAGTGTAGCGGGGGGGCCGGCAGATACGCAGTATTTT. This codes for CASSVAGGPADTQYF.

This clone is judged medium-sized (0.01 to 0.1%). The chain employs TRBV11-2 and TRBJ2-7; D ambiguous. The CDR3 is 12 amino acids. The V gene's germline CDR1 is SGHAT and CDR2 FQNNGV. V was pared by 9 bases and J by 3 bases, with 12 bases between. CDR3 region: CASESQLYEQYF. DNA of the CDR3: TGTGCCAGTGAGAGCCAGCTCTACGAGCAGTACTTC.

This clone was detected once. The rearrangement uses TRBV4-2 and TRBJ1-2; no clear D gene. This CDR3 is 15 amino acids long. In germline, CDR1 is LGHNA, CDR2 YNFKEQ. V lost 4 bases and J lost 8, with 20 bases in between. The CDR3: CASSRHLTELDGYTF. CDR3 nucleotides: TGTGCCAGCAGCCGCCACCTGACGGAATTGGACGGCTACACCTTC.

V is TRBV30 and J is TRBJ2-7; D gene uncertain. This CDR3 is built from 14 residues. CDR1 and CDR2 from the germline V gene are GTSNPN and SVGIG (reference sequence). Trimming left V 0 bases short and J 2 bases short, with 11 bases between. The CDR3 sequence: CAWSVSLGPYEQYF. For the CDR3, the DNA is TGTGCCTGGAGTGTTTCCCTCGGACCCTACGAGCAGTACTTC. The full variable domain, in which reference TRBV30 and TRBJ2-7 provide the parts outside the CDR3, is SQTIHQWPATLVQPVGSPLSLECTVEGTSNPNLYWYRQAAGRGLQLLFYSVGIGQISSEVPQNLSASRPQDRQFILSSKKLLLSDSGFYLCAWSVSLGPYEQYFGPGTRLTVT.